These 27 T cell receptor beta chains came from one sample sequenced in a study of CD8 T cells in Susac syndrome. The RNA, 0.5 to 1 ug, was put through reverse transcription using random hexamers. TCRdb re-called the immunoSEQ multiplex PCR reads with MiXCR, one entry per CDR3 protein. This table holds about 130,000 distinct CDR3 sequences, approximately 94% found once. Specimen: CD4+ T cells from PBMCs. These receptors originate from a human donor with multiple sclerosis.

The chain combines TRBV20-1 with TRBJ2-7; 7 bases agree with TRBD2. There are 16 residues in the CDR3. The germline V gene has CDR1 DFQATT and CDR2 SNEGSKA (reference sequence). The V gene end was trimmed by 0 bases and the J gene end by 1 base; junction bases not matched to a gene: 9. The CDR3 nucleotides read TGCAGTGCTAGAGATCCGTCTAGCGGCCCTTCCTACGAGCAGTACTTC. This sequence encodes CSARDPSSGPSYEQYF.

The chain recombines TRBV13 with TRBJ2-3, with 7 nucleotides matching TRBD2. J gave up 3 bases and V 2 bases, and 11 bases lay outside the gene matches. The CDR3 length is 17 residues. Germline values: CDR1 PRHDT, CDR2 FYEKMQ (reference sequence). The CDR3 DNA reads TGTGCCAGCAGCTTACGGACGGCGGGAGCGGGGACAGATACGCAGTATTTT. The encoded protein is CASSLRTAGAGTDTQYF.

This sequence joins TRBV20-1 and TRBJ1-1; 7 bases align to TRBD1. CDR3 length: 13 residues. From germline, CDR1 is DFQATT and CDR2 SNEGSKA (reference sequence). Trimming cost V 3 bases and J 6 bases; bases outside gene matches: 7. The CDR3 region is CSASGTAPSEAFF. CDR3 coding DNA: TGCAGTGCTAGTGGGACAGCCCCGTCTGAAGCTTTCTTT.

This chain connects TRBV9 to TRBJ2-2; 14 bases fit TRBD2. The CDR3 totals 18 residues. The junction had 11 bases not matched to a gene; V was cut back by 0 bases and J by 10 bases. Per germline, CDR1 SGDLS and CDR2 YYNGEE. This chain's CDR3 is CASSVGSTGLAGVVELFF. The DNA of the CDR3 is TGTGCCAGCAGCGTAGGTTCAACGGGACTAGCGGGAGTTGTGGAGCTGTTTTTT.

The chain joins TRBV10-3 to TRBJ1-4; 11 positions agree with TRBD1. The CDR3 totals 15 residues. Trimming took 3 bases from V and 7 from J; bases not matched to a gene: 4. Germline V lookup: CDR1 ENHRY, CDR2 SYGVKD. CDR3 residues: CAISEGDRGAEKLFF. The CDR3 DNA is TGTGCCATCAGTGAAGGGGACAGGGGGGCTGAAAAACTGTTTTTT.

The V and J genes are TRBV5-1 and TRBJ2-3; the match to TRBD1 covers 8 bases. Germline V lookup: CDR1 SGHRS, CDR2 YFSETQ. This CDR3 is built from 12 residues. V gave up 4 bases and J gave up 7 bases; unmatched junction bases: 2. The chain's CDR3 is CASSTGGNTQYF. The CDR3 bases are TGCGCCAGCAGCACAGGGGGGAATACGCAGTATTTT.

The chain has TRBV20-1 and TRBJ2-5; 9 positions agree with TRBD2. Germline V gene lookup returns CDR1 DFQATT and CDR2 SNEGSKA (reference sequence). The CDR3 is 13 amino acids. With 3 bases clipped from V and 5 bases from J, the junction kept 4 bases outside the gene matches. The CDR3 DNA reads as TGCAGTGCTAGCGCTAGCGGGGAGGAGACCCAGTACTTC. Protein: CSASASGEETQYF.

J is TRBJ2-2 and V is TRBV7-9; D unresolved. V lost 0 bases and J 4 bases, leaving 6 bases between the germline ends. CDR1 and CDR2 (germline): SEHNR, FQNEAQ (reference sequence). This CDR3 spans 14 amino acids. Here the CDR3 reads CASSLAASTGELFF. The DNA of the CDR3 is TGTGCCAGCAGCTTAGCGGCCAGCACCGGGGAGCTGTTTTTT. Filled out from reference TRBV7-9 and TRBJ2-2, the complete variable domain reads DTGVSQNPRHKITKRGQNVTFRCDPISEHNRLYWYRQTLGQGPEFLTYFQNEAQLEKSRLLSDRFSAERPKGSFSTLEIQRTEQGDSAMYLCASSLAASTGELFFGEGSRLTVL.

The CDR3, as DNA: TGTGCCAGCAGAACCGGGACTAGCGGGAGGGACGAGCAGTACTTC. As protein: CASRTGTSGRDEQYF. This chain links TRBV2 with TRBJ2-7, with 16 bases fitting TRBD2. The CDR3 totals 15 residues. J gave up 5 bases and V 6 bases, and 4 bases lay outside the gene matches. The germline V gene encodes CDR1 SNHLY and CDR2 FYNNEI.

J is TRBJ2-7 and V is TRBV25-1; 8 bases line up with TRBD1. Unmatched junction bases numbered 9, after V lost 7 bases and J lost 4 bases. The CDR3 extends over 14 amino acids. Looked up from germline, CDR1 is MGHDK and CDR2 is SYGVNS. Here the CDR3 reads CASKNDRGFYEQYF. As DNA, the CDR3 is TGTGCCAGCAAAAATGACAGGGGATTTTACGAGCAGTACTTC.

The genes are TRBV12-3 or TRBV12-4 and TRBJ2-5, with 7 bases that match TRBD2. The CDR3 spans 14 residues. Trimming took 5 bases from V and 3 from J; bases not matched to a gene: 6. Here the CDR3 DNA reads TGTGCCAGCAGTGAACTAGCGAGGGAAGAGACCCAGTACTTC. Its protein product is CASSELAREETQYF.

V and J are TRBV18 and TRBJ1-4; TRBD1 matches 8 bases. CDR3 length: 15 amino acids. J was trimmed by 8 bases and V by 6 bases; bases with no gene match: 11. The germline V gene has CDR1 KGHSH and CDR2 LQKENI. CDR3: CASSPRQGRDEKLFF. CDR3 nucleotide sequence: TGTGCCAGCTCGCCAAGACAGGGGAGAGACGAAAAACTGTTTTTT.

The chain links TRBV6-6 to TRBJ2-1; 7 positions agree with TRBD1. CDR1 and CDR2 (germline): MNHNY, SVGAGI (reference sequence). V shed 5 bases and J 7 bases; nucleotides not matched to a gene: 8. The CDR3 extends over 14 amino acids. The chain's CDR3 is CASSPRGGANEQFF. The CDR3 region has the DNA TGTGCCAGCAGTCCCAGAGGGGGCGCGAATGAGCAGTTCTTC.

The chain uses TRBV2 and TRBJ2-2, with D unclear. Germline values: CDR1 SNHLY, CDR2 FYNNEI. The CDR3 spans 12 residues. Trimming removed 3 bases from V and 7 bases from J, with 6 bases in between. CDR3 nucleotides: TGTGCCAGCAGTGATCTGATCGGGGAGCTGTTTTTT. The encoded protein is CASSDLIGELFF. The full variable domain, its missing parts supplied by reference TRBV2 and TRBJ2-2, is EPEVTQTPSHQVTQMGQEVILRCVPISNHLYFYWYRQILGQKVEFLVSFYNNEISEKSEIFDDQFSVERPDGSNFTLKIRSTKLEDSAMYFCASSDLIGELFFGEGSRLTVL.

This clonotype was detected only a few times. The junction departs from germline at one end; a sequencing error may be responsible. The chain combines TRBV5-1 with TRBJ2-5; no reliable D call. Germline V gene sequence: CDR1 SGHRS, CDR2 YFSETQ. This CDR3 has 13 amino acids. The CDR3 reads CASSLGQKETQYF. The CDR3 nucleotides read TGTGCCAGCAGCTTGGGTCAGAAAGAGACCCAGTACTTC. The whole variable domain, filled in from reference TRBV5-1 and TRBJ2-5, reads KAGVTQTPRYLIKTRGQQVTLSCSPISGHRSVSWYQQTPGQGLQFLFEYFSETQRNKGNFPGRFSGRQFSNSRSEMNVSTLELGDSALYLCASSLGQKETQYFGPGTRLLVL.

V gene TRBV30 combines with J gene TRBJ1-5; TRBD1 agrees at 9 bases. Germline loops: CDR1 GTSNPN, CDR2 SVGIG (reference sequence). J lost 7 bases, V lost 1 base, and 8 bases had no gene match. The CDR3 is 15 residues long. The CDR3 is CAWSARDRVHQPQHF. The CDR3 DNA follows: TGTGCCTGGAGTGCCCGGGACAGGGTTCACCAGCCCCAGCATTTT.

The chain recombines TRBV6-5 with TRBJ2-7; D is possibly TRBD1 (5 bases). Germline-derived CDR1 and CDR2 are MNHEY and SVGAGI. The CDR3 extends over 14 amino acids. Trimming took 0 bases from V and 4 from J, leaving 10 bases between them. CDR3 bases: TGTGCCAGCAGTTACTCAGGGGTTGGTTACGAGCAGTACTTC. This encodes CASSYSGVGYEQYF.

CDR3 sequence reads: CASSYPSGYGGYTF. DNA of the CDR3: TGTGCCAGCAGTTACCCGTCAGGGTACGGTGGCTACACCTTC. The chain links TRBV6-2 or TRBV6-3 to TRBJ1-2; D might be TRBD1 (5 bases). The CDR3 contains 14 residues. V shed 2 bases and J shed 7 bases, with 14 bases lying between them. Germline V gene data show CDR1 as MNHEY and CDR2 as SVGEGT.

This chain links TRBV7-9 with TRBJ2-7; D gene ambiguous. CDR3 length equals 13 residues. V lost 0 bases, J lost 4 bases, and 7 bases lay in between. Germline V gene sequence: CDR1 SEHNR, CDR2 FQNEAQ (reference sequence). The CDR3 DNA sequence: TGTGCCAGCAGCTTAGCGGCGATGTACGAGCAGTACTTC. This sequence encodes CASSLAAMYEQYF.

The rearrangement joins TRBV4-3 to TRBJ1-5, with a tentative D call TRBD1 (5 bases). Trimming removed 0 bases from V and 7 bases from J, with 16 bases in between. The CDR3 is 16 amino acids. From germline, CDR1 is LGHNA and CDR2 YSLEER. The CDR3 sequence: CASSQDSSRDIQPQHF. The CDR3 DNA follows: TGCGCCAGCAGCCAAGACAGCTCCAGGGATATCCAGCCCCAGCATTTT.

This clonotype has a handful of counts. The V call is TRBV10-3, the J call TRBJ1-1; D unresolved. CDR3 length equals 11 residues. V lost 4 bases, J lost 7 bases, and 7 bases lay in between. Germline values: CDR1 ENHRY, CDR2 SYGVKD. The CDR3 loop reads CAISGGIEAFF. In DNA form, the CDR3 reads TGTGCCATCAGTGGCGGTATTGAAGCTTTCTTT.

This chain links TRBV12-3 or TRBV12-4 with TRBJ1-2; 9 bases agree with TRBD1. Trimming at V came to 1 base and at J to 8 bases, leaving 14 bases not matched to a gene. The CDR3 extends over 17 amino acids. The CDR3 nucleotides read TGTGCCAGCAGTTTAGAAACAGGGGGCCTGATAGTGAAGGGCTACACCTTC. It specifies CASSLETGGLIVKGYTF.

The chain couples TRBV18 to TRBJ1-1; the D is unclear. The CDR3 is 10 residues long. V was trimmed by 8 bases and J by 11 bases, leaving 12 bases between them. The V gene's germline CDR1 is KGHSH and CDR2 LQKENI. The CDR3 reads CASLGLKAFF. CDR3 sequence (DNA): TGTGCCAGCCTCGGCCTTAAGGCTTTCTTT.

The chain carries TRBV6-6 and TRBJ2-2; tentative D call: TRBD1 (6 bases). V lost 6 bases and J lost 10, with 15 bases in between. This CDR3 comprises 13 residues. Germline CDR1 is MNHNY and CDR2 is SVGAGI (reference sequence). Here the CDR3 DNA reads TGTGCCAGCAGCCCTCCAGGGGAGACGGAGCTGTTTTTT. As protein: CASSPPGETELFF.

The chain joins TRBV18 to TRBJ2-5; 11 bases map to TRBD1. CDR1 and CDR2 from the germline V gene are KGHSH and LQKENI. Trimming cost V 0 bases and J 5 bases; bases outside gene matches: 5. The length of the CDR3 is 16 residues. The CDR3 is CASSPPRTGGQETQYF. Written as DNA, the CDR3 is TGTGCCAGCTCACCACCGAGGACAGGGGGCCAGGAGACCCAGTACTTC.

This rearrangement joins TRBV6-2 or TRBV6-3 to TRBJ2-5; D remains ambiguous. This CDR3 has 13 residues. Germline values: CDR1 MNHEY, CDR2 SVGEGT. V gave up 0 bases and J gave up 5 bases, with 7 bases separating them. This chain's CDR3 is CASSYSATETQYF. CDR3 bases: TGTGCCAGCAGTTACTCGGCAACGGAGACCCAGTACTTC.

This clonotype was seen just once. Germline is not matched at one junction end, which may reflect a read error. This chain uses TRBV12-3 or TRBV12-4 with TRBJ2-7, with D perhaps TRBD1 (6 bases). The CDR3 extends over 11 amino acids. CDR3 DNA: TGTGCCAGCAGTTTAGGTGGGGCAGGGGTCTTC. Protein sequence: CASSLGGAGVF.